These 10 T cell receptor beta chains share one sample of origin, sequenced in a study of T-cell memory formation after mild COVID-19. TCRdb fed the 5' RACE reads into MiXCR, producing one record per CDR3 protein. The sample lists hundreds of thousands of distinct CDR3 sequences; about a sixth were seen once. The sequencing sample was made of PBMCs or a T cell subset sorted from them (not recorded which). The receptors come from a man younger than 35 who had mild COVID-19 (a few samples of this study predate the infection). Cell type and time point are not known.

The rearrangement links TRBV5-1 to TRBJ2-1, with D unresolved. The CDR3 runs to 11 residues. Germline loops: CDR1 SGHRS, CDR2 YFSETQ. Trimming took off 5 bases at V and 3 bases at J, with 3 bases between the two ends. The CDR3 loop reads CASRLYNEQFF. The CDR3 nucleotides are TGCGCCAGCAGACTCTACAATGAGCAGTTCTTC.

The chain couples TRBV10-3 to TRBJ2-1; TRBD2 aligns across 9 bases. Germline loops: CDR1 ENHRY, CDR2 SYGVKD. The CDR3 totals 13 residues. V was clipped by 3 bases and J by 12 bases; unmatched bases: 6. The DNA for the CDR3 is TGTGCCATCAGTGACTTAGGGACTAGCCTGCAGTTCTTC. This sequence encodes CAISDLGTSLQFF.

This chain joins TRBV20-1 and TRBJ2-3, with TRBD2 matching over 11 bases. The J segment lost 0 bases and the V segment lost 1 base, leaving 3 bases of the junction unmatched. This CDR3 has 16 amino acids. Per germline, CDR1 DFQATT and CDR2 SNEGSKA (reference sequence). CDR3 sequence: CSARVGTSGSTDTQYF. In nucleotides, the CDR3 is TGCAGTGCTAGAGTAGGGACTAGCGGCAGCACAGATACGCAGTATTTT.

The chain links TRBV5-1 to TRBJ1-4; D is possibly TRBD1 (6 bases). The CDR3 runs 16 residues. V shed 0 bases and J shed 7 bases, with 16 bases lying between them. Germline CDR1 and CDR2: SGHRS and YFSETQ. DNA of the CDR3: TGCGCCAGCAGCTTGGGTCTTCAGGGGATTGGTGAAAAACTGTTTTTT. Protein: CASSLGLQGIGEKLFF.

The chain recombines TRBV7-2 with TRBJ1-2; 7 bases line up with TRBD1. The CDR3 consists of 14 residues. CDR1 and CDR2 from the germline V gene are SGHTA and FQGNSA. The ends lost 5 bases at V and 4 bases at J; junction bases unmatched: 7. The CDR3 DNA is TGTGCCAGCAGCCTACCGGGACAGCCCTATGGCTACACCTTC. Amino acid sequence: CASSLPGQPYGYTF.

V usage is TRBV20-1 and J usage is TRBJ1-4; 7 bases are a match to TRBD1. Germline assignment: CDR1 DFQATT and CDR2 SNEGSKA (reference sequence). After removal of 6 bases from V and 6 bases from J, the junction contained 7 bases not matched to a gene. There are 13 residues in the CDR3. The CDR3 sequence: CSANTGADEKLFF. For the CDR3, the DNA is TGCAGTGCGAACACAGGGGCGGATGAAAAACTGTTTTTT.

This sequence joins TRBV29-1 and TRBJ1-2; 8 positions match TRBD1. This CDR3 contains 13 residues. CDR1 and CDR2 (germline): SQVTM, ANQGSEA. J lost 7 bases, V lost 4 bases, and 8 bases had no gene match. CDR3 loop: CSVANAGGSGYTF. Here the CDR3 DNA reads TGCAGCGTTGCAAATGCAGGGGGCAGTGGCTACACCTTC.

This clonotype has only a few counts. The V call is TRBV6-6, the J call TRBJ1-1; a possible D gene is TRBD1 (6 bases). The CDR3 totals 14 residues. Looked up from germline, CDR1 is MNHNY and CDR2 is SVGAGI (reference sequence). Trimming pared 2 bases from V and 4 bases from J, leaving 11 bases between. In nucleotides, the CDR3 is TGTGCCAGCAGTTACCCGGGGGCAGGCACTGAAGCTTTCTTT. As protein: CASSYPGAGTEAFF.

The V gene is TRBV5-1, the J gene TRBJ2-7, with a weak D call TRBD2 (6 bases). The CDR3 spans 17 residues. The V and J ends lost 4 bases and 0 bases respectively, with 20 bases between them. In germline, CDR1 is SGHRS, CDR2 YFSETQ. CDR3: CASSAGRGSSSSYEQYF. CDR3 sequence (DNA): TGCGCCAGCAGCGCCGGGCGGGGATCCTCAAGCTCCTACGAGCAGTACTTC.

The CDR3 nucleotides are TGTGCCAGCAGCCTATTGACAGGGAGAGACACTGAAGCTTTCTTT. Amino acid sequence: CASSLLTGRDTEAFF. The chain is built from TRBV11-2 and TRBJ1-1, with TRBD1 identical over 7 bases. The CDR3 covers 15 residues. Looked up from germline, CDR1 is SGHAT and CDR2 is FQNNGV. V lost 5 bases and J lost 3; bases outside the gene matches: 9.